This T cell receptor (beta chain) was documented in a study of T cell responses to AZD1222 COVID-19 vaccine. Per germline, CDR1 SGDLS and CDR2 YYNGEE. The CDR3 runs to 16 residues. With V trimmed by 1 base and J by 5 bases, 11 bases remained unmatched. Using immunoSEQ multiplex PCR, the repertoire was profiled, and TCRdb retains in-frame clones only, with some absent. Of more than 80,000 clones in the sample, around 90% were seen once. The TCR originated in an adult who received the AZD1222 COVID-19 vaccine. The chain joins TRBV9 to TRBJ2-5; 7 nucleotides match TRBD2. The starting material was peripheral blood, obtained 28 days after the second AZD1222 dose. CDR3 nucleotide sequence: TGTGCCAGCAGCGTAAATCCAGCGGGGCTATGGGAGACCCAGTACTTC. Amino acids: CASSVNPAGLWETQYF.